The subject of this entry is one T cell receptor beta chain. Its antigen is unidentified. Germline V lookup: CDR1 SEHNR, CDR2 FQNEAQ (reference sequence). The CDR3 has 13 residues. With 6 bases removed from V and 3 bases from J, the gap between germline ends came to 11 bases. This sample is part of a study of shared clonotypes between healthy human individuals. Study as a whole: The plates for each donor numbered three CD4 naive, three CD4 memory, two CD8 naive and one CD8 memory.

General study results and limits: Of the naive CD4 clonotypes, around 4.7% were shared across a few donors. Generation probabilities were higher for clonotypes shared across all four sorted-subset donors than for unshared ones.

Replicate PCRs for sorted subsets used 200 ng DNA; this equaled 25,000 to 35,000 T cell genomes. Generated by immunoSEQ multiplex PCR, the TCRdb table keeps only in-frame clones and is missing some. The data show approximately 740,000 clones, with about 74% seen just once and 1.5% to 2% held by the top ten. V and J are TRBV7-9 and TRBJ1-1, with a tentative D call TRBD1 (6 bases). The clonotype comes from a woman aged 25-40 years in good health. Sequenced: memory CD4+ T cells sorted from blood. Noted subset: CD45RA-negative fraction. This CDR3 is CASSSGVDTEAFF. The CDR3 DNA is TGTGCCAGCAGTTCAGGGGTAGACACTGAAGCTTTCTTT.